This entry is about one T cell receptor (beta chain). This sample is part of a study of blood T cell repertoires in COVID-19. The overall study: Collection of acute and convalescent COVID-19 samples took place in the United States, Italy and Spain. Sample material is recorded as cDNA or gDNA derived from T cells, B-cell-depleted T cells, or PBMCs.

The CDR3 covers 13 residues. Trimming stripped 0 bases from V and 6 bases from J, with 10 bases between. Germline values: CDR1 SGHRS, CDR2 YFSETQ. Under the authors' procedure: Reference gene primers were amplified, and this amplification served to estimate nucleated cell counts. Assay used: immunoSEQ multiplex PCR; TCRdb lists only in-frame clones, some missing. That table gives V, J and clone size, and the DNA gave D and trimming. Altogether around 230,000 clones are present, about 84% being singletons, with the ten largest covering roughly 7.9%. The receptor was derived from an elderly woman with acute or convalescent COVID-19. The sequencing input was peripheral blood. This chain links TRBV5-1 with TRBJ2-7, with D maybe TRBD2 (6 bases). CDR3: CASSLELGGEQYF. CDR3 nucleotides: TGCGCCAGCAGCTTGGAACTGGGAGGCGAGCAGTACTTC. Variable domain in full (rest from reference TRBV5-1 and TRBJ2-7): KAGVTQTPRYLIKTRGQQVTLSCSPISGHRSVSWYQQTPGQGLQFLFEYFSETQRNKGNFPGRFSGRQFSNSRSEMNVSTLELGDSALYLCASSLELGGEQYFGPGTRLTVT.